This T cell receptor (beta chain) was identified during a study of blood T cell repertoires in COVID-19. Study details: Sites in the United States, Italy and Spain provided acute and convalescent COVID-19 samples. The cDNA or gDNA used as material had been derived from T cells, B-cell-depleted T cells, or PBMCs.

In the original analysis: The authors estimated nucleated cell counts from reference gene primer amplification. The repertoire was sequenced with immunoSEQ multiplex PCR; TCRdb's copy has only in-frame clones and lacks some. For V, J and clone size, that table is used; D and trimming come from the DNA. This table has more than 45,000 clones, about 86% appearing once. This CDR3 contains 15 residues. V was pared by 0 bases and J by 1 base, with 10 bases between. Germline V CDR1 and CDR2: SGHNT, YYREEE (reference sequence). The J gene is TRBJ1-1, the V gene TRBV5-4, with D uncertain. The receptor comes from a human donor in a cohort sampled during active COVID-19. The specimen was peripheral blood. CDR3 in DNA: TGTGCCAGCAGCTTGGCCTTCGGCGGGAACACTGAAGCTTTCTTT. Translation gives CASSLAFGGNTEAFF.